This TCR beta chain was recovered during a study of chemoradiotherapy in HPV16-positive cancers. Study-wide results and caveats: Candidate HPV-specific clones and E7-related TCR motifs grew in tumor during treatment.

CDR1 is SQVTM and CDR2 is ANQGSEA in the germline V gene. The CDR3 consists of 12 residues. Trimming removed 3 bases at V and 6 bases at J, with 12 bases between. Sequenced by immunoSEQ multiplex PCR; TCRdb stores in-frame clones only, minus some. The data contain about 3,000 clones, around 85% of them singletons. As regards this clone: What it recognizes is unknown.

V usage is TRBV29-1 and J usage is TRBJ2-7; D perhaps matches TRBD2 (6 bases). The receptor's source is a human donor with HPV-associated anogenital cancer. The sample in question was blood, obtained from a patient who underwent chemoradiotherapy. In nucleotides, the CDR3 is TGCAGCGTTGACAGGCAGGGAGGCGAGCAGTACTTC. Its translation: CSVDRQGGEQYF.